This entry is about one T cell receptor (beta chain). Its antigen remains unidentified. TCRdb's table, derived via immunoSEQ multiplex PCR, lists solely in-frame clones and lacks some. The data contain some 51,000 clones, over 75% of them singletons. The time point here: week 5, during vaccination. A single vaccine dose contained 300 ug of mutant IDH1 20-mer peptide, and topical imiquimod was used with it. This sample is part of a study of a mutant IDH1 vaccine in newly diagnosed glioma. Across the whole study: Eight vaccinations reached patients in weeks 1, 3, 5, 7, 11, 15, 19 and 23. Vaccination began 4-6 weeks post radiotherapy alone, or with temozolomide cycles. Before enrollment, patients got radiotherapy alone, temozolomide alone, or mostly the combination.

Germline V gene lookup returns CDR1 SGHTA and CDR2 FQGNSA. V shed 5 bases and J 7 bases; nucleotides not matched to a gene: 10. CDR3 size: 14 residues. Broader study findings: There were vaccine-induced immune responses in 90% to 95% of the patients.

Sample: PBMCs, taken from a glioma patient whose treatment included an IDH1 peptide vaccine. This chain connects TRBV7-2 to TRBJ1-2; the match to TRBD1 covers 7 bases. This clonotype was obtained from a man between 50 and 59 years old with glioma. Written as DNA, the CDR3 is TGTGCCAGCAGCCCTGGACAGGTCCCCATTGGCTACACCTTC. It is translated as CASSPGQVPIGYTF.